The clone carrying this TCR beta chain was picked up a small number of times. Antigen unknown. MiXCR, applied by TCRdb to the reads, yields one record per CDR3 protein. The profile shows 300,000 or so distinct CDR3 sequences, approximately 25% of them singletons. The entry originates in a study of T cell repertoires in cytomegalovirus infection. Whole-study context: As its CMV epitopes, the study selected recently identified HLA-C-restricted and well-studied HLA-B-restricted targets. Public TCR beta signatures were indicative of both CMV infection and a matching HLA type.

General study results and limits: The response measured ex vivo was dominated by TCR beta clonotypes (HLA-C-restricted and CMV-specific).

Trimming pared 3 bases from V and 7 bases from J, leaving 10 bases between. This CDR3 spans 13 amino acids. CDR1 LNHDA and CDR2 SQIVND come from the germline V gene (reference sequence). The sequencing used cultured PBMCs, collected from culture after CMV antigen stimulation. The gene calls are TRBV19 and TRBJ2-1; no definite D call. The clonotype originates from a human donor in good health (CMV status not recorded). Some clones in this sample may be carry-over from other donors' samples. Here the CDR3 reads CASSISLRNEQFF. DNA for the CDR3: TGTGCCAGTAGTATCTCATTACGGAATGAGCAGTTCTTC.